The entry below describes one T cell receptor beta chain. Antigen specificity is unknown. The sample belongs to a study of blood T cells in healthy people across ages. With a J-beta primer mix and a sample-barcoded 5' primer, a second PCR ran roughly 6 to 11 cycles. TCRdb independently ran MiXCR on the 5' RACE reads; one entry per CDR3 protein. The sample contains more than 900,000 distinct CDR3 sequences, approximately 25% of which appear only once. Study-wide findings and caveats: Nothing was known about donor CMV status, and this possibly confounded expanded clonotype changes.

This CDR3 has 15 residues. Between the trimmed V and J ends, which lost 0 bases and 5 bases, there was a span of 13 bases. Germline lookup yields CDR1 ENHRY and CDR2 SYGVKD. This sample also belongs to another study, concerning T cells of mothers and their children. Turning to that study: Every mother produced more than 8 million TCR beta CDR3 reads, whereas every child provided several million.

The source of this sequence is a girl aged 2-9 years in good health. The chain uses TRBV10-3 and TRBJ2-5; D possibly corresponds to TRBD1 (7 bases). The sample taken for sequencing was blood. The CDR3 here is CAISESEGAGETQYF. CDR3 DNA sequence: TGTGCCATCAGTGAGTCGGAGGGGGCAGGGGAGACCCAGTACTTC.